Presented here are 27 T cell receptor beta chains from one specimen sequenced in a study of CD8 T cells in Susac syndrome. The RNA input was about 0.5 to 1 ug, and it was reverse transcribed with random hexamers. MiXCR was run by TCRdb on the immunoSEQ multiplex PCR reads, yielding one entry per CDR3 protein. The sample includes 240,000 or so distinct CDR3 sequences, 90% to 96% of them seen just once. The sequenced sample was CD4+ T cells from PBMCs. The receptors originated from a human donor with Susac syndrome.

The chain combines TRBV3-1 with TRBJ2-1; 10 bases are a match to TRBD2. The V gene's germline CDR1 is LGHDT and CDR2 YNNKEL (reference sequence). CDR3 length: 16 amino acids. The junction had 5 bases not matched to a gene; V was cut back by 1 base and J by 5 bases. For the CDR3, the DNA is TGTGCCAGCAGCCAAGCGCGGACTAGCGGAGACAATGAGCAGTTCTTC. This codes for CASSQARTSGDNEQFF.

The V and J genes are TRBV20-1 and TRBJ1-5; D remains ambiguous. The CDR3 has 12 amino acids. V lost 6 bases to trimming and J lost 3 bases, with 9 bases between them. CDR1 DFQATT and CDR2 SNEGSKA come from the germline V gene (reference sequence). The CDR3: CSAIRANQPQHF. CDR3 DNA sequence: TGCAGTGCCATAAGGGCCAATCAGCCCCAGCATTTT.

The chain has TRBV7-9 and TRBJ2-1; TRBD1 might be the D (6 bases). The CDR3 has 14 residues. The V and J ends lost 5 bases and 1 base respectively, with 9 bases between them. The germline CDR1 and CDR2 sequences are SEHNR and FQNEAQ (reference sequence). The CDR3 bases are TGTGCCAGCAGCGGACAGCCTTCCTACAATGAGCAGTTCTTC. This gives the protein CASSGQPSYNEQFF.

The genes are TRBV7-9 and TRBJ2-7, with 13 bases matching TRBD2. After removal of 4 bases from V and 3 bases from J, the junction contained 3 bases not matched to a gene. CDR1 is SEHNR and CDR2 is FQNEAQ in the germline V gene (reference sequence). This CDR3 region has 15 residues. The CDR3 here is CASSSGTSGNYEQYF. The CDR3 bases are TGTGCCAGCAGCTCCGGGACTAGCGGGAACTACGAGCAGTACTTC.

CDR3 in amino acids: CASSQVNEKLFF. Written as DNA, the CDR3 is TGTGCCAGCAGCCAAGTTAATGAAAAACTGTTTTTT. This chain links TRBV3-1 with TRBJ1-4; D call uncertain. The CDR3 extends over 12 amino acids. Germline CDR1 and CDR2: LGHDT and YNNKEL (reference sequence). V was shortened by 1 base and J by 4 bases, with 1 base between the two germline ends.

This sequence joins TRBV20-1 and TRBJ2-1; D is unclear. The CDR3 runs 13 residues. The V and J ends lost 5 bases and 4 bases respectively, with 12 bases between them. CDR1 and CDR2 (germline): DFQATT, SNEGSKA (reference sequence). The CDR3 loop reads CSARRWAYNEQFF. The CDR3 DNA follows: TGCAGTGCTCGACGGTGGGCATACAATGAGCAGTTCTTC.

V and J are TRBV3-1 and TRBJ2-1; D may match TRBD1 or TRBD2 (5 bases each). Between the trimmed V and J ends, which lost 1 base and 7 bases, there was a span of 5 bases. From germline, CDR1 is LGHDT and CDR2 YNNKEL (reference sequence). The CDR3 totals 12 residues. The CDR3 DNA sequence: TGTGCCAGCAGCCAAGGGGGGAATGAGCAGTTCTTC. Translated: CASSQGGNEQFF.

This clonotype appeared a single time. This chain uses TRBV30 with TRBJ2-3; TRBD2 aligns across 7 bases. CDR3 length: 12 amino acids. J gave up 7 bases and V 1 base, and 2 bases lay outside the gene matches. Germline V gives CDR1 GTSNPN, CDR2 SVGIG (reference sequence). The CDR3 nucleotides read TGTGCCTGGAGTGGCGGGGGAAATACGCAGTATTTT. Amino acid sequence: CAWSGGGNTQYF.

The genes are TRBV5-1 and TRBJ1-1; TRBD1 is a possible D gene (5 bases). V gave up 0 bases and J gave up 3 bases, with 15 bases separating them. The CDR3 totals 16 residues. In germline, CDR1 is SGHRS, CDR2 YFSETQ. CDR3 nucleotide sequence: TGCGCCAGCAGCTTGGTACAGGCCTCGATCGACACTGAAGCTTTCTTT. Protein sequence: CASSLVQASIDTEAFF.

This chain joins TRBV7-6 and TRBJ2-1; 9 bases align to TRBD1. The CDR3 is made up of 16 amino acids. Germline values: CDR1 SGHVS, CDR2 FNYEAQ. With V trimmed by 4 bases and J by 4 bases, 8 bases remained unmatched. The CDR3 DNA reads TGTGCCAGCAGCTCAACGACAGGGGGGGGTTACAATGAGCAGTTCTTC. Translated: CASSSTTGGGYNEQFF.

This clonotype was picked up one time. The chain's CDR3 is CASRTGKGTQYF. The CDR3 nucleotides are TGCGCCAGCAGGACAGGGAAAGGTACGCAGTATTTT. The rearrangement joins TRBV5-1 to TRBJ2-3, with TRBD1 matching 7 bases. The CDR3 length is 12 residues. CDR1 and CDR2 from the germline V gene are SGHRS and YFSETQ. With 5 bases clipped from V and 8 bases from J, the junction kept 5 bases outside the gene matches.

The chain carries TRBV3-1 and TRBJ2-7; 9 nucleotides agree with TRBD2. V shed 5 bases, J shed 0 bases, and the junction held 8 bases outside the gene matches. The germline CDR1 and CDR2 sequences are LGHDT and YNNKEL (reference sequence). CDR3 length: 16 amino acids. The CDR3 here is CASSTPLAGYSYEQYF. CDR3 in DNA: TGTGCCAGCAGCACCCCACTAGCGGGCTACTCCTACGAGCAGTACTTC.

V and J are TRBV9 and TRBJ2-2; D is undetermined. V lost 5 bases, J lost 2 bases, and 10 bases lay in between. Germline CDR1 is SGDLS and CDR2 is YYNGEE. The CDR3 totals 14 residues. The CDR3 region is CASSDGPNTGELFF. DNA for the CDR3: TGTGCCAGCAGTGATGGACCCAACACCGGGGAGCTGTTTTTT. Supplemented by reference TRBV9 and TRBJ2-2, the full variable domain reads DSGVTQTPKHLITATGQRVTLRCSPRSGDLSVYWYQQSLDQGLQFLIQYYNGEERAKGNILERFSAQQFPDLHSELNLSSLELGDSALYFCASSDGPNTGELFFGEGSRLTVL.

This sequence joins TRBV12-3 or TRBV12-4 and TRBJ2-7; a weak D match, TRBD1 (6 bases). Trimming cost V 8 bases and J 7 bases, with 18 bases left between them. This CDR3 spans 13 amino acids. CDR3 sequence (DNA): TGTGCCAGCCGTAAAAACAGGGAAGGAGAGCAGTACTTC. Protein sequence: CASRKNREGEQYF.

The chain carries TRBV2 and TRBJ1-2, with D possibly TRBD1 on 5 matching bases. Germline CDR1 reads SNHLY; CDR2 reads FYNNEI. CDR3 length: 14 amino acids. The ends were cut back, 0 bases at V and 6 bases at J, with 11 bases in the middle. The CDR3 region has the DNA TGTGCCAGCAGTGAAGCGCTTCTAGGGGATGGCTACACCTTC. It translates to CASSEALLGDGYTF.

The chain uses TRBV3-1 and TRBJ2-7; maybe TRBD2 (6 bases). V was shortened by 0 bases and J by 2 bases, with 11 bases between the two germline ends. The CDR3 runs to 15 residues. Germline assignment: CDR1 LGHDT and CDR2 YNNKEL (reference sequence). Here the CDR3 DNA reads TGTGCCAGCAGCCAAGACCCCGTAGCGGCCTACGAGCAGTACTTC. This encodes CASSQDPVAAYEQYF.

This rearrangement joins TRBV7-9 to TRBJ2-4; 14 bases fit TRBD2. The CDR3 runs to 18 residues. V lost 4 bases, J lost 7 bases, and 12 bases stayed unmatched. The germline CDR1 and CDR2 sequences are SEHNR and FQNEAQ (reference sequence). For the CDR3, the DNA is TGTGCCAGCAGCTCCGTCACCGGGACTAGCGGGAGAGGGAACATTCAGTACTTC. Its protein product is CASSSVTGTSGRGNIQYF.

The rearrangement links TRBV29-1 to TRBJ2-3; D remains ambiguous. The CDR3 covers 14 residues. Germline CDR1 reads SQVTM; CDR2 reads ANQGSEA. Trimming cost V 4 bases and J 6 bases, with 17 bases left between them. In DNA, the CDR3 is TGCAGCGTTGCGGTGTTGGGCCTCACGGATACGCAGTATTTT. It translates to CSVAVLGLTDTQYF.

The chain is built from TRBV30 and TRBJ2-7; no clear D. There are 11 residues in the CDR3. CDR1 and CDR2 (germline): GTSNPN, SVGIG (reference sequence). Trimming stripped 0 bases from V and 4 bases from J, with 4 bases between. CDR3 nucleotides: TGTGCCTGGAGTGTACAGTACGAGCAGTACTTC. Translated: CAWSVQYEQYF.

The genes are TRBV7-9 and TRBJ2-3; D ambiguous. The CDR3 is 14 amino acids. With 4 bases removed from V and 4 bases from J, the gap between germline ends came to 12 bases. Germline values: CDR1 SEHNR, CDR2 FQNEAQ (reference sequence). The CDR3 protein is CASSSTNSADTQYF. The CDR3 DNA reads TGTGCCAGCAGCTCTACGAATTCGGCAGATACGCAGTATTTT. Full variable domain (rest looked up from reference TRBV7-9 and TRBJ2-3): DTGVSQNPRHKITKRGQNVTFRCDPISEHNRLYWYRQTLGQGPEFLTYFQNEAQLEKSRLLSDRFSAERPKGSFSTLEIQRTEQGDSAMYLCASSSTNSADTQYFGPGTRLTVL.

The gene calls are TRBV25-1 and TRBJ2-1; D not certain. CDR1 is MGHDK and CDR2 is SYGVNS in the germline V gene. With 4 bases removed from V and 3 bases from J, the gap between germline ends came to 22 bases. This CDR3 contains 18 residues. The CDR3, as DNA: TGTGCCAGCAGTGCAAAATCCGAGAAAAGTTTTGGCTACAATGAGCAGTTCTTC. Amino acids: CASSAKSEKSFGYNEQFF. Filled out from reference TRBV25-1 and TRBJ2-1, the complete variable domain reads EADIYQTPRYLVIGTGKKITLECSQTMGHDKMYWYQQDPGMELHLIHYSYGVNSTEKGDLSSESTVSRIRTEHFPLTLESARPSHTSQYLCASSAKSEKSFGYNEQFFGPGTRLTVL.

V gene TRBV4-1 combines with J gene TRBJ2-1; no definite D call. Looked up from germline, CDR1 is MGHRA and CDR2 is YSYEKL. The CDR3 has 16 residues. Trimming cost V 0 bases and J 0 bases, with 9 bases left between them. In DNA, the CDR3 is TGCGCCAGCAGCCAAGATCTGCAAAGCTCCTACAATGAGCAGTTCTTC. Its protein is CASSQDLQSSYNEQFF.

Only one count was recorded for this clonotype. The rearrangement joins TRBV20-1 to TRBJ1-1; possible D gene TRBD1, 5 bases. The V gene's germline CDR1 is DFQATT and CDR2 SNEGSKA (reference sequence). The CDR3 is made up of 15 amino acids. V dropped 3 bases and J dropped 0 bases, with 14 bases sitting between them. CDR3 sequence: CSASSVRQMNTEAFF. The CDR3 nucleotides are TGCAGTGCTAGTAGCGTCCGACAGATGAACACTGAAGCTTTCTTT.

The V gene is TRBV24-1, the J gene TRBJ2-1; 7 nucleotides agree with TRBD2. Trimming removed 5 bases from V and 9 bases from J; junction bases left unmatched: 6. Germline CDR1 is KGHDR and CDR2 is SFDVKD. The CDR3 contains 13 residues. The CDR3: CATSGEGLVEQFF. CDR3 DNA sequence: TGTGCCACCAGTGGGGAGGGCCTGGTTGAGCAGTTCTTC.

This chain connects TRBV5-1 to TRBJ2-2; D unresolved. Germline V lookup: CDR1 SGHRS, CDR2 YFSETQ. V was pared by 4 bases and J by 2 bases, with 6 bases between. CDR3 length: 13 amino acids. The CDR3 region is CASSAINTGELFF. CDR3 in DNA: TGCGCCAGCAGCGCGATTAACACCGGGGAGCTGTTTTTT.

This rearrangement joins TRBV5-6 to TRBJ2-1; D might be TRBD1 (5 bases). The CDR3 spans 11 residues. CDR1 is SGHDT, CDR2 YYEEEE, per germline. V dropped 2 bases and J dropped 10 bases, with 7 bases sitting between them. CDR3 coding DNA: TGTGCCAGCAGCTTAGGGGAAGAGCAGTTCTTC. This encodes CASSLGEEQFF.

The CDR3 sequence is CASGRGTDTQYF. CDR3 sequence (DNA): TGTGCCAGCGGCAGGGGCACAGATACGCAGTATTTT. The chain is built from TRBV12-3 or TRBV12-4 and TRBJ2-3, with D perhaps TRBD1 (5 bases). Trimming took 8 bases from V and 1 from J, leaving 7 bases between them. This CDR3 contains 12 residues.